The source of this TCR beta chain is a study of T cell clonotyping in hematopoietic cell transplantation. Study as a whole: Cytoreduction preceded collection of pretransplant recipient samples. Study results and limitations: After transplant, recipient diversity fell while pathologically expanded clonotypes grew through day 180. At the given depth, recipient repertoires were over 97% de novo clonotypes.

Clones were sequenced by immunoSEQ multiplex PCR, and TCRdb holds only the in-frame ones, with some missing. The sample lists 3,000 to 4,000 clones; 90% to 96% were seen once. The time point is: recipient sample about 28 days before transplant, after cytoreduction. The CDR3 covers 15 residues. Unmatched junction bases numbered 9, after V lost 6 bases and J lost 2 bases. Germline values: CDR1 SNHLY, CDR2 FYNNEI. Turning to this clone: No antigen is known for it.

This TCR derives from a woman aged 50 to 65 with chronic myeloid leukemia. Some clones in this sample may be carry-over from other donors' samples. The chain has TRBV2 and TRBJ1-2, with 7 bases aligning to TRBD1. The starting material was peripheral blood mononuclear cells, obtained before stem cell transplant. CDR3 sequence: CASSLPDRLNYGYTF. CDR3 nucleotides: TGTGCCAGCAGCCTCCCGGACAGGTTAAACTATGGCTACACCTTC.